The clone carrying this T cell receptor (beta chain) has at least ten counts. The antigen is undetermined. Documented time point: patch test 1, 2 weeks after DPC sensitization. Sample treatment: therapeutic diphenylcyclopropenone sensitization with weekly scalp DPC. Total RNA was isolated from whole blood that had not been fractionated. Investigators collected blood before applying each patch test. The germline V and J ends were trimmed by 2 bases and 4 bases, with 14 bases remaining between them. The CDR3 has 14 amino acids. The germline V gene has CDR1 SQVTM and CDR2 ANQGSEA. These data belong to a study of human T cells and chemical hapten exposure. Findings and caveats of the study: Alopecia was present in the donors, so their immune response may differ from healthy people's.

For the library, individual cDNA molecules each received unique molecular identifiers. In TCRdb, the RACE reads were re-called with MiXCR into one record per CDR3 protein. The profile shows 39,000 or so distinct CDR3 sequences, under 4.5% of them singletons. Sequencing used whole blood, obtained in connection with sensitization to the hapten diphenylcyclopropenone (DPC). The chain links TRBV29-1 to TRBJ2-5; the D gene is possibly TRBD2 (6 bases). This receptor was obtained from a man in his forties or fifties with alopecia areata. Some clones in this sample may be carry-over from other donors' samples. The CDR3 spells CSVERRFSGETQYF. DNA for the CDR3: TGCAGCGTTGAACGGCGATTTAGCGGAGAGACCCAGTACTTC. Looking up the rest from reference TRBV29-1 and TRBJ2-5 gives the full variable domain: SAVISQKPSRDICQRGTSLTIQCQVDSQVTMMFWYRQQPGQSLTLIATANQGSEATYESGFVIDKFPISRPNLTFSTLTVSNMSPEDSSIYLCSVERRFSGETQYFGPGTRLLVL.